The T cell receptor beta chain under discussion was sequenced for a study of cytomegalovirus exposure and HLA in healthy donors. Study-wide results and caveats: Accurate prediction of HLA-A and HLA-B alleles (for most subjects) was reportedly achieved from TCR beta sequences.

PCR used 60 Vbeta primers and 13 Jbeta primers. Data came from immunoSEQ multiplex PCR; TCRdb stores just in-frame clones and leaves some out. Of around 140,000 clones listed, approximately 82% are singletons. The V and J ends lost 0 bases and 10 bases respectively, with 9 bases between them. The CDR3 extends over 13 amino acids. The germline V gene encodes CDR1 SGHAT and CDR2 FQNNGV. On this clone: The antigen is undetermined.

V and J are TRBV11-2 and TRBJ1-4, with D hard to call. The sample taken for sequencing was PBMCs. This sequence originates from a woman in her thirties or forties in good health and CMV-seronegative. CDR3 region: CASSLDPRVKLFF. The CDR3 coding sequence is TGTGCCAGCAGCTTAGACCCCCGGGTAAAACTGTTTTTT.